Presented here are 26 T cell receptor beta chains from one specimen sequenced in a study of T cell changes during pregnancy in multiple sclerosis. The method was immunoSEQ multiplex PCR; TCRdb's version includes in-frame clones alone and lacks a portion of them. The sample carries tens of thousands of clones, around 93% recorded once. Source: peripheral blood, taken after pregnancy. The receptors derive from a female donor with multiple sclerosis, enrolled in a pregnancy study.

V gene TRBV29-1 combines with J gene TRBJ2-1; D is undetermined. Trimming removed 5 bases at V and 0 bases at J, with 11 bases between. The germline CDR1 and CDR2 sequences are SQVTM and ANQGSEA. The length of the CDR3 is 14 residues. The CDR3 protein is CSVLGGSSYNEQFF. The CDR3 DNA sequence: TGCAGCGTTTTAGGCGGAAGCTCCTACAATGAGCAGTTCTTC.

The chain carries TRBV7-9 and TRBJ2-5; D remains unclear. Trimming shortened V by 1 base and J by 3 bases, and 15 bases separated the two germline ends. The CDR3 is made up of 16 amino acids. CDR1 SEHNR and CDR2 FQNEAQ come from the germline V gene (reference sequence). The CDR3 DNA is TGTGCCAGCAGCTTAGACCTTGGCGGCGCGAAAGAGACCCAGTACTTC. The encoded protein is CASSLDLGGAKETQYF.

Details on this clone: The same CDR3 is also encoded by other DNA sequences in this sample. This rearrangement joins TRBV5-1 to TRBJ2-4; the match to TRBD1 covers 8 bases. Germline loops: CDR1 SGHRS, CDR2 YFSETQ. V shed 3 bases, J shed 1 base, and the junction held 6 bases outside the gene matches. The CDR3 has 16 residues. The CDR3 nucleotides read TGCGCCAGCAGCTACGGACAGGGAGAGGCCAAAAACATTCAGTACTTC. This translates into CASSYGQGEAKNIQYF.

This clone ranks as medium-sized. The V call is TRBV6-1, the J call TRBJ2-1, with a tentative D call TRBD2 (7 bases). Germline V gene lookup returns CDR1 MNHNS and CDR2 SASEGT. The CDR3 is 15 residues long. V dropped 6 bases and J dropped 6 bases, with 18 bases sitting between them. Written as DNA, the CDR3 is TGTGCCAGCAGCCCAGGGGCTAGCGGTTTCAATGAGCAGTTCTTC. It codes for CASSPGASGFNEQFF.

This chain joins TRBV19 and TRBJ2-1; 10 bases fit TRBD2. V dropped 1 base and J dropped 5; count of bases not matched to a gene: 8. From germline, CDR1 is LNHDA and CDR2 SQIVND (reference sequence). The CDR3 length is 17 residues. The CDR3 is CASSIGLAGVGNNEQFF. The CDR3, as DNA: TGTGCCAGTAGTATAGGGCTAGCGGGAGTCGGTAACAATGAGCAGTTCTTC. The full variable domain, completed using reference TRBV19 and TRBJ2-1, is DGGITQSPKYLFRKEGQNVTLSCEQNLNHDAMYWYRQDPGQGLRLIYYSQIVNDFQKGDIAEGYSVSREKKESFPLTVTSAQKNPTAFYLCASSIGLAGVGNNEQFFGPGTRLTVL.

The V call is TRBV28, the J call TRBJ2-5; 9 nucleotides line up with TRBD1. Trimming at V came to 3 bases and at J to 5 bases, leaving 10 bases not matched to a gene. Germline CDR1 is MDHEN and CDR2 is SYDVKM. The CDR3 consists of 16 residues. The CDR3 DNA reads TGTGCCAGCAGTTTCTCAGACAGGGGGTCTGGGGAGACCCAGTACTTC. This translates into CASSFSDRGSGETQYF.

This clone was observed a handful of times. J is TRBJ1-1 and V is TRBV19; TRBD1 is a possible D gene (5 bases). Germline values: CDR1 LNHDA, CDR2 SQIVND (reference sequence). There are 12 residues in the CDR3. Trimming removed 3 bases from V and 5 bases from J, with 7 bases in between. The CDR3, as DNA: TGTGCCAGTAGTATGGGGCGGACTGAAGCTTTCTTT. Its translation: CASSMGRTEAFF.

Here the CDR3 DNA reads TGCAGTGCTAGATTGAACAGGCAGTACTTC. This sequence encodes CSARLNRQYF. This chain uses TRBV20-1 with TRBJ2-7; D uncertain. V was trimmed by 2 bases and J by 9 bases, leaving 8 bases between them. This CDR3 has 10 amino acids. The germline CDR1 and CDR2 sequences are DFQATT and SNEGSKA (reference sequence).

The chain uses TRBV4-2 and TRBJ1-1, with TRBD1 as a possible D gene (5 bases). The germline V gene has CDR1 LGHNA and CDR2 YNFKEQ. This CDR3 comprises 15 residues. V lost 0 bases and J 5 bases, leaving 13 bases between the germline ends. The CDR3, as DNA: TGTGCCAGCAGCCAAGATCAGGGCAGGAAAACTGAAGCTTTCTTT. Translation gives CASSQDQGRKTEAFF.

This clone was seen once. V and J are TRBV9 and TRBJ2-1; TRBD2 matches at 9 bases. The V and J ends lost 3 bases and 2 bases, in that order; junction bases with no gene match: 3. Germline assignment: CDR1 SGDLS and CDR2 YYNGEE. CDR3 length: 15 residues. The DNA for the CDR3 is TGTGCCAGCAGCGCCCTAGCGGGGACCTACAATGAGCAGTTCTTC. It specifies CASSALAGTYNEQFF.

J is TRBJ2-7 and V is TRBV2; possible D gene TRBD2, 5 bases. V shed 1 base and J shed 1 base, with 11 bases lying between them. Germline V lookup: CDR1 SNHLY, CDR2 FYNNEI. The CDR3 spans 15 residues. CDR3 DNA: TGTGCCAGCAGTGAAGGAATGGGGAGATCCTACGAGCAGTACTTC. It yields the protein CASSEGMGRSYEQYF. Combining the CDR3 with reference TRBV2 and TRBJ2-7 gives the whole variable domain EPEVTQTPSHQVTQMGQEVILRCVPISNHLYFYWYRQILGQKVEFLVSFYNNEISEKSEIFDDQFSVERPDGSNFTLKIRSTKLEDSAMYFCASSEGMGRSYEQYFGPGTRLTVT.

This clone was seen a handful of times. The CDR3 nucleotides read TGTGCCAGCATCCGGGTCGATGGCTATGGCTACACCTTC. This translates into CASIRVDGYGYTF. The chain links TRBV7-9 to TRBJ1-2; D gene ambiguous. Germline CDR1 reads SEHNR; CDR2 reads FQNEAQ (reference sequence). V lost 7 bases, J lost 4 bases, and 13 bases lay in between. There are 13 residues in the CDR3. The variable domain in full, with the rest retrieved from reference TRBV7-9 and TRBJ1-2, is DTGVSQNPRHKITKRGQNVTFRCDPISEHNRLYWYRQTLGQGPEFLTYFQNEAQLEKSRLLSDRFSAERPKGSFSTLEIQRTEQGDSAMYLCASIRVDGYGYTFGSGTRLTVV.

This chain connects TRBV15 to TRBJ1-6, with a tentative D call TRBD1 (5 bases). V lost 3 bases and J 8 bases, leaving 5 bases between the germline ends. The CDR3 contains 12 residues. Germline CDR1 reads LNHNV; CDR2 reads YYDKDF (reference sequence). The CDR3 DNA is TGTGCCACCAGCAGCAGGGATTCACCCCTCCACTTT. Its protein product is CATSSRDSPLHF.

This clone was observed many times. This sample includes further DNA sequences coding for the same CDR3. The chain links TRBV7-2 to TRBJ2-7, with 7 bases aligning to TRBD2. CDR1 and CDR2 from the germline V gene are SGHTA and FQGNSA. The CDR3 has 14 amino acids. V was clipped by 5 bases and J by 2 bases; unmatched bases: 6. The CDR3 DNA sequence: TGTGCCAGCAGCCCAGGACTAGGTACCTACGAGCAGTACTTC. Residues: CASSPGLGTYEQYF.

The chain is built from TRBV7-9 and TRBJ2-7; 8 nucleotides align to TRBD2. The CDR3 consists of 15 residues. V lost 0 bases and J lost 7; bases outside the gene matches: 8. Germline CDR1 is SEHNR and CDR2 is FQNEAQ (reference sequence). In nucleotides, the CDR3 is TGTGCCAGCAGCTTAGCGGCCGGGAGGGCGGGGGAGCAGTACTTC. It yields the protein CASSLAAGRAGEQYF.

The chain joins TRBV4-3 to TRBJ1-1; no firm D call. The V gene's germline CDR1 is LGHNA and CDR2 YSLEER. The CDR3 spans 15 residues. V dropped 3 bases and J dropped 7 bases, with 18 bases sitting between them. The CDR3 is CASSQSPLGEGEAFF. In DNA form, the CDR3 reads TGCGCCAGCAGCCAGTCCCCACTGGGCGAAGGTGAAGCTTTCTTT.

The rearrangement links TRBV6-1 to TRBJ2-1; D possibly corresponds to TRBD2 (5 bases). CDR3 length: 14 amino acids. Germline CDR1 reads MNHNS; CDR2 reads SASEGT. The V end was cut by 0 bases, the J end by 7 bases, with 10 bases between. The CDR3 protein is CASSEASPGNEQFF. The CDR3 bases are TGTGCCAGCAGTGAAGCGTCTCCGGGGAATGAGCAGTTCTTC.

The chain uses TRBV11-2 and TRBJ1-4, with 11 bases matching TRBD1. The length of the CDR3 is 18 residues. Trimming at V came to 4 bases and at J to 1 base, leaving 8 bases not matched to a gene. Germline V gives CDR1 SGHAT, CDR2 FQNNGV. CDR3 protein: CASSYGQGAVETNEKLFF. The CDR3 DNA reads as TGTGCCAGCAGCTACGGACAGGGGGCAGTTGAAACTAATGAAAAACTGTTTTTT.

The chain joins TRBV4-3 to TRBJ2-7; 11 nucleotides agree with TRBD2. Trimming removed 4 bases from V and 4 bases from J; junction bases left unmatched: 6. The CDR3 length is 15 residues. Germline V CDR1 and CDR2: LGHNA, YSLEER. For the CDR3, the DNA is TGCGCCAGCAGCCCGACTAGCGGGAATCTATACGAGCAGTACTTC. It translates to CASSPTSGNLYEQYF.

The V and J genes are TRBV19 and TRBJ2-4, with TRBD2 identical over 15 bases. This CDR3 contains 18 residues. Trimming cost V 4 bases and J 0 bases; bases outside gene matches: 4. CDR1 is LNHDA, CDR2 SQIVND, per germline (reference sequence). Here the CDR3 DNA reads TGTGCCAGTAGTACCGGACTAGCGGGAGGGGTAGCCAAAAACATTCAGTACTTC. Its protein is CASSTGLAGGVAKNIQYF.

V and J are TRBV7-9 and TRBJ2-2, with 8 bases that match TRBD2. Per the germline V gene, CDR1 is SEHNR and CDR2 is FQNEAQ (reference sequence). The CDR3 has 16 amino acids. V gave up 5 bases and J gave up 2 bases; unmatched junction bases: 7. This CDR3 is CASSIPGGANTGELFF. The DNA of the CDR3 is TGTGCCAGCAGCATACCGGGGGGGGCTAACACCGGGGAGCTGTTTTTT.

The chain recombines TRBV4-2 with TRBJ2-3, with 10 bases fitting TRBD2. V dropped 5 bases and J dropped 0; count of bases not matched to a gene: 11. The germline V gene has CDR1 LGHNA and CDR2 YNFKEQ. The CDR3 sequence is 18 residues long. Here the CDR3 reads CASSWGLAGVGSTDTQYF. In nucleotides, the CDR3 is TGTGCCAGCAGCTGGGGTCTAGCGGGAGTAGGTAGCACAGATACGCAGTATTTT.

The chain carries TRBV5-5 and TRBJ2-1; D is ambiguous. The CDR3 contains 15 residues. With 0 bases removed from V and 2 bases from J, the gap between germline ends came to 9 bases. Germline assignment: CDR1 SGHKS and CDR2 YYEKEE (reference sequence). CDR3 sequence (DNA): TGTGCCAGCAGCTTGGAACAGAGAACCTACAATGAGCAGTTCTTC. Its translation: CASSLEQRTYNEQFF.

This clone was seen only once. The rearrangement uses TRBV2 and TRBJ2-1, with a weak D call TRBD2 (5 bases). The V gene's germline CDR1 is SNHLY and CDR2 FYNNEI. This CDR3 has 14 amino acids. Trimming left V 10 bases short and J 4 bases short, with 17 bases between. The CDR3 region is CAMAGGNQYNEQFF. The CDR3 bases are TGTGCCATGGCTGGAGGTAACCAATACAATGAGCAGTTCTTC.

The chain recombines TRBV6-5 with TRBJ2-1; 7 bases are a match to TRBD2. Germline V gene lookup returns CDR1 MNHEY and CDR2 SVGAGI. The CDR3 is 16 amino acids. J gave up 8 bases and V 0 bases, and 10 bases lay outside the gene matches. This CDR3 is CASSYSWGEGLHEQFF. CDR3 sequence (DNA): TGTGCCAGCAGTTACTCTTGGGGGGAGGGCCTCCATGAGCAGTTCTTC.

This chain's CDR3 is CASSPLAGRAQFF. In DNA, the CDR3 is TGTGCCAGCTCACCGCTAGCGGGGAGGGCGCAGTTCTTC. This chain uses TRBV18 with TRBJ2-1; 9 bases are a match to TRBD2. The CDR3 sequence is 13 residues long. From germline, CDR1 is KGHSH and CDR2 LQKENI. V shed 3 bases, J shed 12 bases, and the junction held 6 bases outside the gene matches.